One and the same sample provided the 32 T cell receptor beta chains below, sequenced in a study of blood T cell repertoires in COVID-19. The method was immunoSEQ multiplex PCR; TCRdb's version includes in-frame clones alone and lacks a portion of them. Among about 40,000 clones listed, around 83% were seen once. Source material: peripheral blood. The source is a man aged 50-59 years in a cohort sampled during active COVID-19.

CDR3 sequence (DNA): TGTGCCAGCAGCTTACGGGAGAGAGCTTTCTTT. Residues: CASSLRERAFF. This chain connects TRBV7-8 to TRBJ1-1, with no clear D. Germline CDR1 is SGHVS and CDR2 is FQNEAQ. Trimming took 2 bases from V and 10 from J, leaving 8 bases between them. CDR3 length: 11 amino acids.

This chain connects TRBV2 to TRBJ2-5; a possible D gene is TRBD1 (6 bases). With 8 bases removed from V and 4 bases from J, the gap between germline ends came to 8 bases. CDR1 is SNHLY, CDR2 FYNNEI, per germline. This CDR3 comprises 11 residues. The CDR3: CASEGGETQYF. For the CDR3, the DNA is TGTGCCAGCGAAGGGGGAGAGACCCAGTACTTC.

The rearrangement links TRBV28 to TRBJ2-5; weak D call: TRBD2 (6 bases). Germline values: CDR1 MDHEN, CDR2 SYDVKM. The CDR3 extends over 15 amino acids. Trimming cost V 7 bases and J 4 bases, with 19 bases left between them. For the CDR3, the DNA is TGTGCCAGCATGGAGGGGACCGAGGGGACAGAGACCCAGTACTTC. Amino acids: CASMEGTEGTETQYF. The whole variable domain, filled in from reference TRBV28 and TRBJ2-5, reads DVKVTQSSRYLVKRTGEKVFLECVQDMDHENMFWYRQDPGLGLRLIYFSYDVKMKEKGDIPEGYSVSREKKERFSLILESASTNQTSMYLCASMEGTEGTETQYFGPGTRLLVL.

The rearrangement joins TRBV18 to TRBJ1-1; 10 nucleotides align to TRBD1. In germline, CDR1 is KGHSH, CDR2 LQKENI. This CDR3 comprises 17 residues. V lost 3 bases to trimming and J lost 0 bases; unmatched junction nucleotides: 7. The CDR3 DNA reads TGTGCCAGCTCACCTCGACTGACAGGGGGCTTGAACACTGAAGCTTTCTTT. Translation gives CASSPRLTGGLNTEAFF.

The chain couples TRBV4-2 to TRBJ2-2, with 7 nucleotides matching TRBD2. CDR3 length: 18 amino acids. Germline CDR1 is LGHNA and CDR2 is YNFKEQ. V shed 4 bases and J 0 bases; nucleotides not matched to a gene: 11. The CDR3 DNA sequence: TGTGCCAGCAGCCTCCCCGAGGGGCGGGGGACGAACACCGGGGAGCTGTTTTTT. Encoded protein: CASSLPEGRGTNTGELFF.

The chain uses TRBV18 and TRBJ1-1, with 8 bases matching TRBD1. The germline V gene has CDR1 KGHSH and CDR2 LQKENI. The CDR3 sequence is 15 residues long. V was clipped by 6 bases and J by 0 bases; unmatched bases: 6. CDR3 DNA: TGTGCCAGCTCCCCTCGGACAGGGATGAACACTGAAGCTTTCTTT. Translating gives CASSPRTGMNTEAFF.

The chain joins TRBV2 to TRBJ2-2, with 10 bases fitting TRBD2. The germline V gene has CDR1 SNHLY and CDR2 FYNNEI. This CDR3 is 14 amino acids long. Trimming removed 8 bases from V and 7 bases from J; junction bases left unmatched: 7. CDR3 nucleotides: TGTGCCAGCGGAGGCCGGACTAGCGGCGGGGAGCTGTTTTTT. As protein: CASGGRTSGGELFF.

The chain recombines TRBV6-5 with TRBJ2-1; D is unresolved. In germline, CDR1 is MNHEY, CDR2 SVGAGI. Trimming left V 6 bases short and J 3 bases short, with 15 bases between. The CDR3 contains 15 residues. CDR3 protein: CASRSDLVGYNEQFF. The CDR3 nucleotides are TGTGCCAGCAGATCCGACTTAGTGGGCTACAATGAGCAGTTCTTC.

V gene TRBV24-1 combines with J gene TRBJ2-3; the D gene is possibly TRBD1 (5 bases). The CDR3 is 17 amino acids. The V and J ends lost 5 bases and 0 bases respectively, with 17 bases between them. Germline V gene sequence: CDR1 KGHDR, CDR2 SFDVKD. CDR3 loop: CATSGPGQGRSTDTQYF. The CDR3 region has the DNA TGTGCCACCAGTGGGCCAGGCCAGGGAAGGAGCACAGATACGCAGTATTTT.

The V and J genes are TRBV2 and TRBJ1-5, with D maybe TRBD1 (6 bases). Germline values: CDR1 SNHLY, CDR2 FYNNEI. Between the trimmed V and J ends, which lost 9 bases and 0 bases, there was a span of 12 bases. The CDR3 has 14 residues. CDR3 nucleotides: TGTGCCAGTCGGACAGACTTTAGCAATCAGCCCCAGCATTTT. It specifies CASRTDFSNQPQHF.

This chain connects TRBV7-9 to TRBJ2-7; D is perhaps TRBD1 (5 bases). The CDR3 consists of 12 residues. V was pared by 6 bases and J by 5 bases, with 11 bases between. Germline loops: CDR1 SEHNR, CDR2 FQNEAQ (reference sequence). This CDR3 is CASSFQGHEQYF. Here the CDR3 DNA reads TGTGCCAGCAGTTTCCAGGGCCACGAGCAGTACTTC.

The chain combines TRBV6-1 with TRBJ2-7; maybe TRBD1 (6 bases). V gave up 3 bases and J gave up 4 bases, with 10 bases separating them. CDR1 is MNHNS, CDR2 SASEGT, per germline. The CDR3 is made up of 13 amino acids. The CDR3 bases are TGTGCCAGCAGTGACACCACAGGGTACGAGCAGTACGTC. Its translation is CASSDTTGYEQYV.

The chain is built from TRBV24-1 and TRBJ1-5, with 11 bases that match TRBD1. The CDR3 has 17 amino acids. CDR1 is KGHDR and CDR2 is SFDVKD in the germline V gene. Germline trimming cut 5 bases from V and 1 base from J; bases unmatched to any gene: 6. CDR3 protein: CATSARTGGESNQPQHF. The CDR3 DNA sequence: TGTGCCACCAGTGCCCGGACAGGGGGCGAAAGCAATCAGCCCCAGCATTTT.

The chain joins TRBV5-1 to TRBJ1-3, with TRBD1 matching 7 bases. This CDR3 spans 17 amino acids. Per the germline V gene, CDR1 is SGHRS and CDR2 is YFSETQ. Germline trimming cut 0 bases from V and 0 bases from J; bases unmatched to any gene: 6. CDR3 bases: TGCGCCAGCAGCTTGGTTTTGGGACAGTTCTCTGGAAACACCATATATTTT. This encodes CASSLVLGQFSGNTIYF.

The chain employs TRBV19 and TRBJ2-1; 11 positions match TRBD2. CDR3 size: 14 residues. Germline V gives CDR1 LNHDA, CDR2 SQIVND (reference sequence). V dropped 5 bases and J dropped 9; count of bases not matched to a gene: 6. CDR3 in DNA: TGTGCCAGTAGTGTAGCGGGAGGGCGGGGTGAGCAGTTCTTC. It specifies CASSVAGGRGEQFF.

The count of this clone is one. The V gene is TRBV9, the J gene TRBJ2-5; a possible D gene is TRBD1 (5 bases). Per germline, CDR1 SGDLS and CDR2 YYNGEE. This CDR3 region has 16 residues. V was pared by 0 bases and J by 5 bases, with 17 bases between. The CDR3 sequence is CASSVGGGSIGETQYF. The CDR3 nucleotides are TGTGCCAGCAGCGTAGGGGGCGGCTCCATTGGGGAGACCCAGTACTTC.

The CDR3 region has the DNA TGTGCCAGCAGCCCGGGACTAGCTTCGCAGTATTTT. It is translated as CASSPGLASQYF. The chain couples TRBV14 to TRBJ2-3; 9 nucleotides align to TRBD2. The CDR3 covers 12 residues. J lost 10 bases, V lost 4 bases, and 3 bases had no gene match. Per the germline V gene, CDR1 is SGHDN and CDR2 is FVKESK. The entire variable domain, with the rest obtained from reference TRBV14 and TRBJ2-3, is as follows: EAGVTQFPSHSVIEKGQTVTLRCDPISGHDNLYWYRRVMGKEIKFLLHFVKESKQDESGMPNNRFLAERTGGTYSTLKVQPAELEDSGVYFCASSPGLASQYFGPGTRLTVL.

The chain employs TRBV14 and TRBJ2-1, with 8 bases aligning to TRBD2. V was pared by 4 bases and J by 5 bases, with 10 bases of the junction left unmatched. This CDR3 contains 16 residues. Germline CDR1 is SGHDN and CDR2 is FVKESK. CDR3 protein: CASSLMHGGVHNEQFF. CDR3 DNA sequence: TGTGCCAGCAGCCTGATGCACGGGGGGGTCCACAATGAGCAGTTCTTC.

The chain combines TRBV11-3 with TRBJ2-7; TRBD1 matches 7 bases. From germline, CDR1 is SGHNT and CDR2 YENEEA. CDR3 size: 15 residues. Germline trimming cut 6 bases from V and 0 bases from J; bases unmatched to any gene: 8. CDR3 sequence (DNA): TGTGCCAGCAGTCTCGGGACAGCCAGCTCCTACGAGCAGTACTTC. As protein: CASSLGTASSYEQYF.

V gene TRBV5-6 combines with J gene TRBJ2-1, with 9 bases that match TRBD2. There are 14 residues in the CDR3. V gave up 0 bases and J gave up 13 bases; unmatched junction bases: 8. Germline loops: CDR1 SGHDT, CDR2 YYEEEE. CDR3 protein: CASSLVAGAREQFF. CDR3 sequence (DNA): TGTGCCAGCAGCTTGGTAGCGGGGGCGCGGGAACAGTTCTTC.

V is TRBV25-1 and J is TRBJ1-4; D is perhaps TRBD1 (6 bases). The CDR3 extends over 18 amino acids. With 4 bases removed from V and 0 bases from J, the gap between germline ends came to 18 bases. The V gene's germline CDR1 is MGHDK and CDR2 SYGVNS. The CDR3: CASSVLTQGIATNEKLFF. In DNA, the CDR3 is TGTGCCAGCAGTGTCCTTACGCAGGGGATCGCAACTAATGAAAAACTGTTTTTT.

The rearrangement joins TRBV5-6 to TRBJ2-3, with 11 nucleotides matching TRBD1. Germline CDR1 reads SGHDT; CDR2 reads YYEEEE. J lost 6 bases, V lost 2 bases, and 5 bases had no gene match. The CDR3 has 15 amino acids. CDR3 residues: CASSFWTGGADTQYF. CDR3 DNA: TGTGCCAGCAGCTTCTGGACAGGGGGCGCGGATACGCAGTATTTT.

The V and J genes are TRBV28 and TRBJ1-5, with 8 bases lining up with TRBD1. The germline gives CDR1 MDHEN, CDR2 SYDVKM. Trimming cost V 2 bases and J 2 bases; bases outside gene matches: 14. The CDR3 has 19 amino acids. CDR3 protein: CASSLPHGQGWKGNQPQHF. The CDR3 coding sequence is TGTGCCAGCAGTTTACCCCACGGACAGGGATGGAAAGGCAATCAGCCCCAGCATTTT.

This clone was recorded only once. This sequence joins TRBV12-5 and TRBJ1-1, with D unresolved. This CDR3 is built from 13 residues. The germline V gene has CDR1 LGHNT and CDR2 FRNRAP. V was pared by 7 bases and J by 1 base, with 10 bases between. Here the CDR3 reads CASALGENTEAFF. CDR3 DNA sequence: TGTGCTAGTGCCCTTGGAGAGAACACTGAAGCTTTCTTT.

The rearrangement joins TRBV7-9 to TRBJ1-1; D not certain. The V gene lost 0 bases and the J gene lost 12 bases, with 17 bases spanning the gap. The CDR3 consists of 14 residues. CDR1 SEHNR and CDR2 FQNEAQ come from the germline V gene (reference sequence). In nucleotides, the CDR3 is TGTGCCAGCAGCTTAGCCCTGGAATTCCCGGAGACTTTCTTT. As protein: CASSLALEFPETFF.

The V call is TRBV2, the J call TRBJ1-2; no definite D call. The CDR3 has 13 amino acids. With 2 bases removed from V and 4 bases from J, the gap between germline ends came to 8 bases. Germline CDR1 SNHLY, CDR2 FYNNEI. CDR3 region: CASSESLIYGYTF. The CDR3 DNA sequence: TGTGCCAGCAGTGAATCCCTAATCTATGGCTACACCTTC. Combining the CDR3 with reference TRBV2 and TRBJ1-2 gives the whole variable domain EPEVTQTPSHQVTQMGQEVILRCVPISNHLYFYWYRQILGQKVEFLVSFYNNEISEKSEIFDDQFSVERPDGSNFTLKIRSTKLEDSAMYFCASSESLIYGYTFGSGTRLTVV.

The chain links TRBV4-1 to TRBJ1-1; D unclear. The germline V and J ends were trimmed by 0 bases and 1 base, with 9 bases remaining between them. Germline lookup yields CDR1 MGHRA and CDR2 YSYEKL. The CDR3 extends over 15 amino acids. The CDR3 DNA reads as TGCGCCAGCAGCCAAGAAGGAGAGTGGAACACTGAAGCTTTCTTT. Amino acids: CASSQEGEWNTEAFF.

Only one count was recorded for this clone. The chain is built from TRBV15 and TRBJ2-7; TRBD1 aligns across 7 bases. Looked up from germline, CDR1 is LNHNV and CDR2 is YYDKDF (reference sequence). Trimming cost V 5 bases and J 0 bases; bases outside gene matches: 7. The CDR3 is 15 residues long. The DNA for the CDR3 is TGTGCCACCAGCCCCGGTAGGGACAGCTCCTACGAGCAGTACTTC. Translation: CATSPGRDSSYEQYF.

A few counts support this clone. V and J are TRBV7-9 and TRBJ2-7; possibly TRBD1 for D (5 bases). The V gene's germline CDR1 is SEHNR and CDR2 FQNEAQ (reference sequence). The CDR3 totals 13 residues. V lost 6 bases, J lost 2 bases, and 11 bases lay in between. CDR3 nucleotide sequence: TGTGCCAGCAGTTGGGGCCACGCCTACGAGCAGTACGTC. Translating gives CASSWGHAYEQYV.

This clone was found many times. The chain has TRBV2 and TRBJ1-6; TRBD1 matches at 7 bases. The CDR3 is made up of 15 amino acids. Germline V lookup: CDR1 SNHLY, CDR2 FYNNEI. Losses at the gene ends were 4 bases for V and 10 bases for J; bases not matched to a gene: 10. CDR3 sequence reads: CASSAGTVTGSPLHF. The CDR3 DNA follows: TGTGCCAGCAGTGCGGGGACAGTAACGGGCTCACCCCTCCACTTT.

The chain has TRBV19 and TRBJ2-3, with a tentative D call TRBD1 (5 bases). This CDR3 comprises 15 residues. Germline loops: CDR1 LNHDA, CDR2 SQIVND (reference sequence). V lost 1 base to trimming and J lost 6 bases, with 14 bases between them. This CDR3 is CASSIGTSRMDTQYF. The DNA for the CDR3 is TGTGCCAGTAGTATAGGGACAAGTAGGATGGATACGCAGTATTTT.

The CDR3, as DNA: TGTGCCAGCAGTGAATCCTACCCGGGACAGGGTATCAATGAGCAGTTCTTC. It translates to CASSESYPGQGINEQFF. The rearrangement uses TRBV6-1 and TRBJ2-1; 9 bases match TRBD1. The CDR3 is 17 residues long. Germline values: CDR1 MNHNS, CDR2 SASEGT. Trimming at V came to 2 bases and at J to 6 bases, leaving 11 bases not matched to a gene.